This is a list of T cell receptor beta chains from one sample in a study of cytomegalovirus exposure and HLA in healthy donors. Sequencing used immunoSEQ multiplex PCR; TCRdb keeps in-frame clones, though not all of them. The table records roughly 110,000 clones, about 70% of them present only once. Sequenced material: PBMCs. The receptor set was obtained from a woman between 50 and 59 years old in good health and CMV-seropositive. Each CDR3 is given with its conserved first and last residue. The D gene is left open where the match is weak. Size tells how often a clone was seen (once, few, many) or the class of an expanded clone, and some rows leave it out.

V,size,J,D,DNA,CDR3
TRBV7-2,NA,TRBJ1-3,NA,TGTGCCAGCAGCTCCTCGGGTGGAAACACCATATATTTT,CASSSSGGNTIYF
TRBV9,NA,TRBJ2-1,NA,TGTGCCAGCAGCGTCATTGCCTACAATGAGCAGTTCTTC,CASSVIAYNEQFF
TRBV19,NA,TRBJ1-2,TRBD1,TGTGCCAGTAGTATCGACCAGAGGGACAGGAGTAACTATGGCTACACCTTC,CASSIDQRDRSNYGYTF
TRBV25-1,NA,TRBJ2-6,TRBD2,TGTGCCAGCAGTGAATATCGGGGGGGCCACTCTGGGGCCAACGTCCTGACTTTC,CASSEYRGGHSGANVLTF
TRBV4-3,NA,TRBJ1-6,TRBD1,TGCGCCAGCAGCCAACAACCCCCGGGACAGGGGGCGGTTAATTCACCCCTCCACTTT,CASSQQPPGQGAVNSPLHF
TRBV6-5,NA,TRBJ1-1,NA,TGTGCCAGCAGTCCCCGTCAGGGGACGAACACTGAAGCTTTCTTT,CASSPRQGTNTEAFF
TRBV7-3,NA,TRBJ2-7,NA,TGTGCCAGCAGCATCAGGGAGGGGGGGGAGCAGTACTTC,CASSIREGGEQYF
TRBV27,NA,TRBJ2-5,NA,TGTGCCAGCAGCAAAAGTCAGGGAAGCGAGACCCAGTACTTC,CASSKSQGSETQYF
TRBV30,NA,TRBJ1-1,TRBD1,TGTGCCTGGAGTAGAGGGGGCGACATGAACACTGAAGCTTTCTTT,CAWSRGGDMNTEAFF
TRBV5-1,NA,TRBJ2-2,TRBD1,TGCGCCAGCAGCTCGACTCCTTCAGGGGGCGGAAACACCGGGGAGCTGTTTTTT,CASSSTPSGGGNTGELFF
TRBV11-2,NA,TRBJ1-5,NA,TGTGCCAGCAGCCGAGGAGAGCTTCGGCCCCAGCATTTT,CASSRGELRPQHF
TRBV19,medium-sized,TRBJ2-1,TRBD1,TGTGCCAGTAGTATCACCCCCAGGGGGTCGGATGAGCAGTTCTTC,CASSITPRGSDEQFF
TRBV7-7,NA,TRBJ2-1,NA,TGTGCCAGCAGCCTAACTCCGGACAGTTACAATGAGCAGTTCTTC,CASSLTPDSYNEQFF
TRBV19,NA,TRBJ1-3,NA,TGTGCCAGTAGTGAGATCTCTGGAAACACCATATATTTT,CASSEISGNTIYF
TRBV5-5,NA,TRBJ2-2,NA,TGTGCCAGCAGTTTCGGAGGAAACACCGGGGAGCTGTTTTTT,CASSFGGNTGELFF
TRBV6-1,NA,TRBJ2-5,NA,TGTGCCAGCAGTCTACAAGAGACCCAGTACTTC,CASSLQETQYF
TRBV21-1,NA,TRBJ2-7,NA,TGTGCCAGCAGCAGTATACAGGGGGCAGGGTACGAGCAGTACTTC,CASSSIQGAGYEQYF
TRBV28,NA,TRBJ2-1,TRBD1,TGTGCCAGCAGTTCCCCGGGACAGGGGACAACCAGTTACAATGAGCAGTTCTTC,CASSSPGQGTTSYNEQFF
TRBV19,once,TRBJ2-2,TRBD1,TGTGCCAGTAGTACCCTACTGGGACAGGGAACCGGGGAGCTGTTTTTT,CASSTLLGQGTGELFF
TRBV7-9,NA,TRBJ2-5,TRBD2,TGTGCCAGCAGCCGTATGGACGGGGGGATCCAGTACTTC,CASSRMDGGIQYF
TRBV5-1,NA,TRBJ1-2,NA,TGCGCCAGCAGCTTGAGGGCATCAACTAGCACTGCTAACTATGGCTACACCTTC,CASSLRASTSTANYGYTF
TRBV9,NA,TRBJ2-3,TRBD2,TGTGCCAGCAGCGTAATCGGGGGGGGGCTCACAGATACGCAGTATTTT,CASSVIGGGLTDTQYF
TRBV27,few,TRBJ2-6,NA,TGTGCCAGCAGTTTGTACAGGGATGGGGCCAACGTCCTGACTTTC,CASSLYRDGANVLTF
TRBV10-3,NA,TRBJ2-1,TRBD2,TGTGCCATCAGTGAACAGCGGGGGCCCTACAATGAGCAGTTCTTC,CAISEQRGPYNEQFF
TRBV27,few,TRBJ2-1,NA,TGTGCCAGCAGTTCCACCCTATACAATGAGCAGTTCTTC,CASSSTLYNEQFF
TRBV5-1,NA,TRBJ2-5,TRBD2,TGCGCCAGCAACGAAAGGCCTAGCGGCCAAGAGACCCAGTACTTC,CASNERPSGQETQYF
TRBV25-1,NA,TRBJ1-2,NA,TGTGCCAGCAGGTCCAGGGCGCATGGCTACACCTTC,CASRSRAHGYTF
TRBV4-1,NA,TRBJ1-2,NA,TGCGCCAGCAGCCAAGACAGGGGAGGCTACACCTTC,CASSQDRGGYTF
TRBV27,NA,TRBJ1-2,NA,TGTGCCAGCAGTCCAGGGGCCCTATTCTATGGCTACACCTTC,CASSPGALFYGYTF
TRBV18,NA,TRBJ1-2,TRBD1,TGTGCCAGCTCACCAGGGACAGAGAACTATGGCTACACCTTC,CASSPGTENYGYTF
TRBV6-1,NA,TRBJ2-1,TRBD2,TGTGCCAGCAGTGGGGGATTGCGGGGGGACTACAATGAGCAGTTCTTC,CASSGGLRGDYNEQFF
TRBV5-5,NA,TRBJ1-2,NA,TGTGCCAGCAGCCTGGGGACATCCCCCTCTGGCTACACCTTC,CASSLGTSPSGYTF
TRBV28,NA,TRBJ2-7,TRBD1,TGTGCCAGCAGCTCCCGGGACAGGGGTTTAGAGCAGTACTTC,CASSSRDRGLEQYF
TRBV6-5,few,TRBJ1-5,NA,TGTGCCAGCAGTTACTTGGGGGGTAGCAATCAGCCCCAGCATTTT,CASSYLGGSNQPQHF
TRBV7-2,NA,TRBJ2-7,NA,TGTGCCAGCAGCTTCTCAAGGTACCCGAGGGACGAGCAGTACTTC,CASSFSRYPRDEQYF
TRBV5-1,NA,TRBJ1-4,TRBD1,TGCGCCAGCAGCTGGGGACAGATTAATGAAAAACTGTTTTTT,CASSWGQINEKLFF
TRBV19,NA,TRBJ1-4,NA,TGTGCCAGACTAAAGGCGGCAGGAGGAGATGAAAAACTGTTTTTT,CARLKAAGGDEKLFF